The entry below describes one T cell receptor (beta chain). The antigen this receptor binds is unknown. The sample holds no much larger clone one base away, and base qualities are not on file. The sample belongs to a study of cytomegalovirus exposure and HLA in healthy donors (dated by TCRdb to 2017 to 2019). Turning to the overall study: An earlier analysis of approximately 600 of the donors reported 250 to 300 Gb of sequence data and 117 million unique TCR beta sequences from 190 million or so T cells. Rather than using new phenotypic data, the later analysis identified candidate immune exposures from TCR beta sequences and from how often those sequences occurred across donors. The study aimed to test whether cataloging public T cell receptors could reveal signatures of past pathogen exposure. Alongside the repertoire data, information on donor age, sex, ethnicity and CMV serostatus was compiled. A later analysis re-examined previously published TCR beta repertoires from 600 to 700 donors and added high-resolution HLA genotyping to investigate patterns of TCR occurrence. About five DR-DQ haplotypes were handled as single units for association and clustering, since linkage in the cohort was strong. Around 320 gigabases of sequencing data and tens of millions of unique TCR sequences were included in an early release covering 550 to 650 HLA-typed donors. A separate validation cohort of about 110 different subjects was used in addition to the roughly 720-subject first cohort. All discovery cohort repertoires had been generated on a single sequencing platform. The number of typed donors differed by locus: roughly 629-640 for A, B, C, DRB1 and DQB1; some 500 for DQA1; 600 to 610 for DPA1; and roughly 450 for DPB1. HLA typing covered class I and class II loci at four-digit resolution. To decide whether each TCR beta V gene segment behaved as functional or pseudogenic, an earlier analysis of approximately 590 of the donors relied on high-throughput TCR beta sequencing. The genetic ancestry cluster associated with self-reported Caucasian donors included 65% to 90% of the approximately 410 genotyped donors. Among over 350 genotyped donors of the cohort, an average of approximately 230,000 unique TCR beta nucleotide sequences were sequenced per donor, roughly 18% of them non-productive. Using immunosequencing, the study profiled T cell repertoires from 666 subjects and related those repertoires to cytomegalovirus serostatus. Genome-wide SNP genotypes for about 65% of the 666 donors were used in a later genetic analysis, which treated that subset as a discovery cohort. The study combined high-throughput TCR immunosequencing, statistical association of individual TCRs with disease status, and machine learning to predict cytomegalovirus infection status.

Library preparation used the immunoSEQ multiplex PCR assay. For the multiplex PCR, a mixture combining 60 forward primers for TCR Vbeta segments and 13 reverse primers for TCR Jbeta segments was used. The CDR3 region of rearranged TCR beta genes was amplified from genomic DNA with a multiplex PCR assay. Amplified TCR beta libraries were sequenced as 87-base-pair reads on the Illumina HiSeq System. In the authors' own workflow: In a later analysis, roughly 80 million unique TCR beta chains were counted across the approximately 640 repertoires, and roughly 11 million of these chains were shared by at least two donors. Raw reads were error-corrected and collapsed into unique sequences with a nearest-neighbor algorithm that merged closely related sequences to remove PCR and sequencing errors. Alignment of CDR3 sequences to IMGT reference sequences was used to assign V, D and J gene segments. For a sequence to be retained, a match of at least six nucleotides was required to both a V gene segment and a J gene segment. Rearrangements were called productive when the CDR3 lacked stop codons and stayed in frame with V and J; all others were non-productive. CDR3 was defined according to IMGT convention as the region running from the second conserved V-encoded cysteine to the conserved J-encoded phenylalanine. The earlier analysis of a few hundred of the donors excluded sequences that lacked an unambiguous match to a single V gene segment. An earlier analysis of 587 of the donors classified V segments as functional when productive rearrangements were above 56.7% and as segregating when the standard deviation between donors was above 5%. A statistical classification framework was built to diagnose cytomegalovirus status from the catalog of TCR beta chain sequences. In a later analysis, TCR nucleotide sequences were compared against IMGT/GENE-DB human TR gene sequences so that V and J genes could be assigned. Using the TCRdist pipeline, a later analysis assigned CDR3 sequences along with most-parsimonious VDJ recombination scenarios. A later analysis defined each TCR beta chain by its CDR3 amino acid sequence plus V-gene family, and excluded reads lacking a unique V-gene family. A later analysis removed several hundred highly shared, low-generation-probability nucleotide sequences to deal with suspected cross-contamination and a sequencing artifact. A later analysis calculated a clonal expansion index for each public chain from normalized within-repertoire ranks of inferred template counts. Generation probabilities in a later analysis came from a VDJ recombination model fitted to out-of-frame rearrangements, and those results were checked against IGoR. In a later analysis, hypergeometric tests were used to score TCR-TCR, TCR-HLA and TCR-CMV co-occurrence, with a repertoire-size bias correction applied to TCR pairs. To estimate false discovery rates, a later analysis permuted the HLA or CMV assignments 20 times. In a later analysis, co-occurring TCRs were grouped using DBSCAN, with TCRdist sequence similarity added in when clustering inside HLA-allele-positive subsets. For co-occurrence clustering, repertoires with fewer than 30,000 or more than 120,000 public chains were excluded, along with roughly 5 repertoires with anomalous nucleotide sharing. TCRdb provides this immuneACCESS table in a form limited to in-frame rearrangements. Some clones are lacking; in checked studies, under half of them reflect an unresolved V gene, and why the rest are absent is not known. V and J calls and clone size are those listed in that table; D and trimming were worked out from the DNA. The sample profile shows under 150,000 clones; about four fifths of them were found once. The ten largest make up approximately 1% of the sample.

The germline V gene (reference sequence) gives CDR1 as LNHDA and CDR2 as SQIVND. The V end loses 8 bases and the J end loses 2 bases, and a stretch of 13 bases separates them. CDR3 length: 14 amino acids, cysteine to phenylalanine. This entry keeps only the CDR3 DNA: 42 bases, framed from base 1. Overall results and qualifications from the work: A cluster of highly shared sequence variants was judged likely to be a technical artifact of the sequencing pipeline. A few of the identified cytomegalovirus-associated TCR beta chains were confirmed in vitro to be specific for cytomegalovirus antigens. Some IMGT-functional V segments, including TRBV6-2 and TRBV6-3, could not be distinguished by the 87-base-pair reads and were therefore excluded. A later analysis found that HLA-associated TCR beta chains were more clonally expanded and had lower generation probabilities than equally common non-associated chains. In a later genetic analysis, a missense DCLRE1C variant was associated with V-gene and J-gene trimming of TCR beta chains, and the association was replicated in an independent cohort. In an earlier analysis of fewer than 750 of the donors, most TCR beta V segments were observed in productive rearrangements about 87% or about 30% of the time, broadly matching IMGT annotations. Strong co-occurrence of HLA alleles, especially DR and DQ, made assigning TCR associations to individual alleles difficult. A total of 150 to 200 TCR beta chains were listed by the study as associated with cytomegalovirus. CMV serostatus was the only immune exposure information available for the cohort. This cohort had only TCR beta chains sequenced, and the lack of alpha or paired-chain data limited which features could be detected. In a later analysis, several top co-occurrence clusters were reported to appear linked to parvovirus B19, influenza, CMV and Epstein-Barr virus. A further reported finding was that TCR beta sequences accurately predicted the HLA-A and HLA-B alleles for most subjects in the first cohort. Because counts were too low, around 18 rarely observed V segments, including chromosome 9 orphons, were left out of the earlier analysis of a few hundred of the donors. Correlated functional status among segregating V segments might be attributable to linkage disequilibrium, but an unknown experimental factor could not be ruled out. The presence/absence analyses assumed that sequencing depth was roughly uniform across donors, and that assumption may not be true. Most CMV-associated TCR beta chains appeared to be HLA-restricted in a later analysis, and the HLA associations seemed to be driven largely by CMV exposure. A later genetic analysis reported fewer N-insertions in productive TCRs among donors in an Asian-associated ancestry cluster than the roughly 700-donor mean. Cytomegalovirus status was reported to be diagnosed by the classifier with high specificity and sensitivity in both the original and validation cohorts. A later analysis associated roughly 17,000 TCR beta sequences with specific HLA alleles at a false discovery rate of 0.05. According to the authors, the approach could potentially be generalized to other disease states and immunological phenotypes. According to a later analysis, TCR association rates differed among HLA loci, with DRB1 alleles showing the most associated TCRs and HLA-C alleles showing the fewest. HLA typing was unavailable for some donors at each locus, so association tests used only the typed subset. While some public TCRs were present in many individuals, most TCR sequences turned up only very rarely across donors.

The cohort was made up of roughly 670 healthy bone marrow donors. Cohort members were all nominally healthy when sampled, although unrecorded immune exposures were likely present. Of the approximately 700 cohort members, 250 to 300 had positive CMV serostatus and about 360 had negative CMV serostatus, and CMV serostatus was not recorded for the donor. Each donor provided a peripheral blood sample, and peripheral blood mononuclear cells were used for TCR beta sequencing. Genomic DNA extraction from the blood cell samples was performed with the Qiagen DNeasy Blood Extraction Kit. The chain is assembled from TRBV19 and TRBJ1-5; D gene: possibly TRBD1, on 5 matching bases. The source material was PBMCs. The clonotype originates from a human donor in good health. The bases are TGTGCCAGTGGGGGGGGTAACGGCAATCAGCCCCAGCATTTT. It is translated as CASGGGNGNQPQHF.